These 32 T cell receptor beta chains were sequenced from one sample in a study of blood T cell repertoires in COVID-19. The assay was immunoSEQ multiplex PCR, and TCRdb's table has in-frame clones only and misses some. Here the sample spans about 55,000 clones, 85% to 90% being singletons. The sequenced material came from peripheral blood. These receptors originate from a man in his 70s with acute or convalescent COVID-19.

CDR3 DNA: TGTGCCAGCAGTTACTCGTTAAATTCACCCCTCCACTTT. Protein: CASSYSLNSPLHF. The chain employs TRBV6-5 and TRBJ1-6, with no clear D. V lost 0 bases to trimming and J lost 7 bases, with 4 bases between them. There are 13 residues in the CDR3. The V gene's germline CDR1 is MNHEY and CDR2 SVGAGI.

In its sample, this clone was seen once. The chain links TRBV7-9 to TRBJ2-1, with D perhaps TRBD2 (5 bases). CDR3 size: 14 residues. CDR1 is SEHNR and CDR2 is FQNEAQ in the germline V gene (reference sequence). V dropped 2 bases and J dropped 9 bases, with 14 bases sitting between them. CDR3 nucleotides: TGTGCCAGCAGCTTAATGGCGGAGGTTGGTGAGCAGTTCTTC. Translation gives CASSLMAEVGEQFF.

This chain joins TRBV5-4 and TRBJ2-5, with 13 bases that match TRBD2. Germline CDR1 is SGHNT and CDR2 is YYREEE (reference sequence). V shed 0 bases, J shed 2 bases, and the junction held 4 bases outside the gene matches. The CDR3 totals 17 residues. The CDR3 sequence is CASSLGGLAGKQETQYF. The CDR3, as DNA: TGTGCCAGCAGCTTGGGGGGACTAGCGGGGAAACAAGAGACCCAGTACTTC. The entire variable domain, with the rest obtained from reference TRBV5-4 and TRBJ2-5, is as follows: ETGVTQSPTHLIKTRGQQVTLRCSSQSGHNTVSWYQQALGQGPQFIFQYYREEENGRGNFPPRFSGLQFPNYSSELNVNALELDDSALYLCASSLGGLAGKQETQYFGPGTRLLVL.

In nucleotides, the CDR3 is TGTGCCAGCAGTTACGGGGGGACAGGCTATGGCTACACCTTC. Amino acids: CASSYGGTGYGYTF. The chain recombines TRBV28 with TRBJ1-2; 8 nucleotides line up with TRBD1. This CDR3 spans 14 amino acids. Germline assignment: CDR1 MDHEN and CDR2 SYDVKM. J was trimmed by 4 bases and V by 4 bases; bases with no gene match: 5.

The V call is TRBV9, the J call TRBJ1-3; D not resolved. CDR3 length equals 15 residues. With 4 bases removed from V and 1 base from J, the gap between germline ends came to 12 bases. Germline assignment: CDR1 SGDLS and CDR2 YYNGEE. The CDR3 DNA reads TGTGCCAGCAGCCCGCAGACATCTTCTGGAAACACCATATATTTT. It encodes CASSPQTSSGNTIYF.

This clone was counted once. V and J are TRBV4-1 and TRBJ2-7; 8 bases match TRBD2. V lost 5 bases, J lost 3 bases, and 6 bases stayed unmatched. This CDR3 is built from 14 residues. Germline V gives CDR1 MGHRA, CDR2 YSYEKL. CDR3 sequence: CASSIQRENYEQYF. CDR3 nucleotide sequence: TGCGCCAGCAGCATCCAGCGGGAGAACTACGAGCAGTACTTC.

The chain couples TRBV9 to TRBJ1-4, with no clear D. There are 16 residues in the CDR3. Trimming stripped 0 bases from V and 0 bases from J, with 9 bases between. Germline-derived CDR1 and CDR2 are SGDLS and YYNGEE. The CDR3 bases are TGTGCCAGCAGCGTAGAAGGAGCTGCAACTAATGAAAAACTGTTTTTT. Its translation is CASSVEGAATNEKLFF.

The chain is built from TRBV4-3 and TRBJ1-1, with no clear D. The CDR3 runs to 16 residues. Germline V gene data show CDR1 as LGHNA and CDR2 as YSLEER. V lost 0 bases and J 1 base, leaving 12 bases between the germline ends. CDR3 in DNA: TGCGCCAGCAGCCAAGATTGGGCCAGACAGAACACTGAAGCTTTCTTT. It yields the protein CASSQDWARQNTEAFF.

The chain carries TRBV9 and TRBJ1-4; D gene uncertain. V was pared by 0 bases and J by 4 bases, with 10 bases between. The CDR3 runs to 15 residues. Germline V CDR1 and CDR2: SGDLS, YYNGEE. The CDR3 DNA sequence: TGTGCCAGCAGCGTAGAGCGCGGCCATAATGAAAAACTGTTTTTT. Encoded protein: CASSVERGHNEKLFF.

The chain recombines TRBV24-1 with TRBJ2-1; 11 bases are shared with TRBD2. V dropped 4 bases and J dropped 3; count of bases not matched to a gene: 13. CDR1 is KGHDR and CDR2 is SFDVKD in the germline V gene. The CDR3 spans 19 residues. The CDR3 loop is CATSDPTSGKGLGYNEQFF. CDR3 DNA sequence: TGTGCCACCAGTGACCCGACTAGCGGGAAGGGTCTCGGCTACAATGAGCAGTTCTTC.

This chain uses TRBV19 with TRBJ1-2; 8 bases match TRBD1. Losses at the gene ends were 8 bases for V and 4 bases for J; bases not matched to a gene: 3. Germline-derived CDR1 and CDR2 are LNHDA and SQIVND (reference sequence). The CDR3 is made up of 12 amino acids. The CDR3 DNA reads TGTGCCAGTGACGACAGGGGCTATGGCTACACCTTC. Translating gives CASDDRGYGYTF. Drawing the rest from reference TRBV19 and TRBJ1-2, the complete variable domain is DGGITQSPKYLFRKEGQNVTLSCEQNLNHDAMYWYRQDPGQGLRLIYYSQIVNDFQKGDIAEGYSVSREKKESFPLTVTSAQKNPTAFYLCASDDRGYGYTFGSGTRLTVV.

This clone was observed a single time. The rearrangement joins TRBV7-8 to TRBJ2-1; 8 bases map to TRBD2. V lost 5 bases, J lost 11 bases, and 14 bases stayed unmatched. CDR1 and CDR2 from the germline V gene are SGHVS and FQNEAQ. The CDR3 has 15 residues. Here the CDR3 DNA reads TGTGCCAGCAGCCCCCCCGGGGGTAGCGGGACAAAGCAGTTCTTC. Amino acids: CASSPPGGSGTKQFF.

The rearrangement uses TRBV7-9 and TRBJ1-4; D is possibly TRBD1 (5 bases). The V gene's germline CDR1 is SEHNR and CDR2 FQNEAQ (reference sequence). V shed 11 bases and J shed 6 bases, with 13 bases lying between them. CDR3 length: 12 residues. CDR3 nucleotide sequence: TGTGCCGTTTTAACGGGGGATGAAAAACTGTTTTTT. Protein: CAVLTGDEKLFF.

This clone was observed a handful of times. The chain combines TRBV7-2 with TRBJ1-4; 9 bases are shared with TRBD1. Germline V gives CDR1 SGHTA, CDR2 FQGNSA. V trimming: 3 bases; J trimming: 10 bases; junction bases outside the gene matches: 12. The length of the CDR3 is 16 residues. The CDR3 nucleotides read TGTGCCAGCAGCTTTCAACAGGGGGCCGGAAAAGTAAAACTGTTTTTT. Protein sequence: CASSFQQGAGKVKLFF.

The gene calls are TRBV6-2 or TRBV6-3 and TRBJ1-2; D is possibly TRBD1 (6 bases). The V and J ends lost 6 bases and 2 bases respectively, with 10 bases between them. The germline CDR1 and CDR2 sequences are MNHEY and SVGEGT. This CDR3 is built from 13 residues. CDR3: CASSITGNYGYTF. The CDR3, as DNA: TGTGCCAGCAGCATTACAGGGAACTATGGCTACACCTTC.

The rearrangement joins TRBV5-1 to TRBJ1-4; 10 bases are shared with TRBD1. The CDR3 spans 15 residues. Losses at the gene ends were 2 bases for V and 7 bases for J; bases not matched to a gene: 5. Germline V gene lookup returns CDR1 SGHRS and CDR2 YFSETQ. This chain's CDR3 is CASSLQGQGSEKLFF. Written as DNA, the CDR3 is TGCGCCAGCAGCTTACAGGGACAGGGGTCTGAAAAACTGTTTTTT. The variable domain in full, with the rest retrieved from reference TRBV5-1 and TRBJ1-4, is KAGVTQTPRYLIKTRGQQVTLSCSPISGHRSVSWYQQTPGQGLQFLFEYFSETQRNKGNFPGRFSGRQFSNSRSEMNVSTLELGDSALYLCASSLQGQGSEKLFFGSGTQLSVL.

The chain employs TRBV2 and TRBJ2-5; TRBD2 aligns across 7 bases. The CDR3 sequence is 14 residues long. Germline CDR1 and CDR2: SNHLY and FYNNEI. V gave up 8 bases and J gave up 2 bases; unmatched junction bases: 8. The DNA of the CDR3 is TGTGCCAGCTTGAAGACTAGCAGACAAGAGACCCAGTACTTC. Encoded protein: CASLKTSRQETQYF.

The rearrangement joins TRBV9 to TRBJ1-4; 9 bases match TRBD1. V lost 2 bases, J lost 6 bases, and 11 bases stayed unmatched. Per germline, CDR1 SGDLS and CDR2 YYNGEE. The CDR3 has 17 amino acids. The CDR3 DNA follows: TGTGCCAGCAGCGTGGGACAGGGACTCTTATGGGATGAAAAACTGTTTTTT. This translates into CASSVGQGLLWDEKLFF.

As regards this clone: At one end the junction does not follow the germline gene, possibly because of a read error. The chain has TRBV7-7 and TRBJ2-1; TRBD2 might be the D (5 bases). The CDR3 extends over 13 amino acids. Germline V gene lookup returns CDR1 SSHAT and CDR2 FNYEAQ (reference sequence). The CDR3 bases are TGTGCTAGCAGCTCGCAGCTAAGGAGGGAGCAGTTCTTC. Protein sequence: CASSSQLRREQFF.

This chain joins TRBV7-2 and TRBJ2-5; 7 nucleotides agree with TRBD1. This CDR3 comprises 13 residues. J lost 4 bases, V lost 3 bases, and 2 bases had no gene match. Per germline, CDR1 SGHTA and CDR2 FQGNSA. CDR3 in DNA: TGTGCCAGCAGCTTCGGGACAGTAGAGACCCAGTACTTC. Translating it yields CASSFGTVETQYF. Full variable domain (remainder filled in from reference TRBV7-2 and TRBJ2-5): GAGVSQSPSNKVTEKGKDVELRCDPISGHTALYWYRQSLGQGLEFLIYFQGNSAPDKSGLPSDRFSAERTGGSVSTLTIQRTQQEDSAVYLCASSFGTVETQYFGPGTRLLVL.

The V gene is TRBV9, the J gene TRBJ2-3, with D maybe TRBD2 (6 bases). The V end was cut by 4 bases, the J end by 6 bases, with 12 bases between. This CDR3 has 13 amino acids. Germline V lookup: CDR1 SGDLS, CDR2 YYNGEE. DNA of the CDR3: TGTGCCAGCAGCCAGACCAGCGGGGATACGCAGTATTTT. Translated: CASSQTSGDTQYF.

The chain couples TRBV28 to TRBJ2-5; the D gene is possibly TRBD1 (5 bases). V dropped 1 base and J dropped 2 bases, with 17 bases sitting between them. CDR3 length equals 17 residues. Germline CDR1 and CDR2: MDHEN and SYDVKM. The CDR3 nucleotides read TGTGCCAGCAGTTTATCGGCCGCCAGGGTCTTTCAAGAGACCCAGTACTTC. Encoded protein: CASSLSAARVFQETQYF.

The chain uses TRBV3-1 (or the pseudogene TRBV3-2) and TRBJ1-6, with D maybe TRBD1 (5 bases). The ends were cut back, 2 bases at V and 10 bases at J, with 12 bases in the middle. Germline V lookup: CDR1 LGHDT, CDR2 YNNKEL (reference sequence). This CDR3 has 14 residues. The CDR3 region is CASSQTQGPSPLHF. The CDR3 DNA is TGTGCCAGCAGCCAAACCCAGGGCCCGTCACCCCTCCACTTT.

The V gene is TRBV2, the J gene TRBJ1-2; 12 positions agree with TRBD1. The CDR3 totals 15 residues. Trimming at V came to 6 bases and at J to 7 bases, leaving 9 bases not matched to a gene. Germline values: CDR1 SNHLY, CDR2 FYNNEI. The CDR3 loop reads CASREIRDRGLGYTF. CDR3 coding DNA: TGTGCCAGCAGGGAGATTCGGGACAGGGGGCTTGGCTACACCTTC.

In this sample, this clone turned up a few times. The chain is built from TRBV7-2 and TRBJ1-6; D remains ambiguous. Deletions cut 9 bases from V and 7 bases from J, with 19 bases between. CDR1 and CDR2 from the germline V gene are SGHTA and FQGNSA. The CDR3 is made up of 15 amino acids. CDR3 amino acids: CASRLSGRGNSPLHF. The CDR3 DNA sequence: TGTGCCAGTAGGTTAAGTGGCAGAGGGAATTCACCCCTCCACTTT.

This chain links TRBV2 with TRBJ1-2; D may be TRBD1 (5 bases). CDR1 is SNHLY and CDR2 is FYNNEI in the germline V gene. The V end was cut by 1 base, the J end by 0 bases, with 15 bases between. This CDR3 has 17 residues. The CDR3, as DNA: TGTGCCAGCAGTGAAGTCGGCAGGGCCGAAGCTAACTATGGCTACACCTTC. It codes for CASSEVGRAEANYGYTF.

The chain carries TRBV2 and TRBJ1-1; TRBD1 aligns across 7 bases. Germline CDR1 is SNHLY and CDR2 is FYNNEI. With 8 bases clipped from V and 4 bases from J, the junction kept 13 bases outside the gene matches. There are 15 residues in the CDR3. The CDR3 loop is CASSISTGVSTEAFF. For the CDR3, the DNA is TGTGCCAGCTCCATTAGTACAGGGGTGAGCACTGAAGCTTTCTTT.

The gene calls are TRBV15 and TRBJ1-1; D not resolved. Germline-derived CDR1 and CDR2 are LNHNV and YYDKDF (reference sequence). V lost 5 bases to trimming and J lost 6 bases, with 10 bases between them. CDR3 size: 12 residues. The CDR3 nucleotides read TGTGCCACCAGCGAAGGACTGGCTGAAGCTTTCTTT. It specifies CATSEGLAEAFF.

This chain uses TRBV5-1 with TRBJ2-1; D is possibly TRBD2 (5 bases). The ends were cut back, 4 bases at V and 1 base at J, with 9 bases in the middle. From germline, CDR1 is SGHRS and CDR2 YFSETQ. The CDR3 has 14 residues. Here the CDR3 reads CASSEGESYNEQFF. The CDR3 DNA sequence: TGCGCCAGCAGCGAGGGCGAATCCTACAATGAGCAGTTCTTC.

The V call is TRBV18, the J call TRBJ2-5, with D maybe TRBD1 (7 bases). Germline-derived CDR1 and CDR2 are KGHSH and LQKENI. V was clipped by 1 base and J by 1 base, with 16 bases between them. The length of the CDR3 is 17 residues. CDR3 nucleotides: TGTGCCAGCTCACCACAGGGGGCGCATAGCGGCCAAGAGACCCAGTACTTC. This translates into CASSPQGAHSGQETQYF.

The chain links TRBV7-9 to TRBJ2-2; tentative D call: TRBD2 (5 bases). This CDR3 is 12 amino acids long. The germline V gene has CDR1 SEHNR and CDR2 FQNEAQ (reference sequence). The V and J ends lost 5 bases and 7 bases respectively, with 8 bases between them. As DNA, the CDR3 is TGTGCCAGCAGCCCGGGGAGCGGGGAGCTGTTTTTT. The encoded protein is CASSPGSGELFF. Together with reference TRBV7-9 and TRBJ2-2, the CDR3 gives the full variable domain: DTGVSQNPRHKITKRGQNVTFRCDPISEHNRLYWYRQTLGQGPEFLTYFQNEAQLEKSRLLSDRFSAERPKGSFSTLEIQRTEQGDSAMYLCASSPGSGELFFGEGSRLTVL.

The V and J genes are TRBV5-5 and TRBJ1-1; D possibly corresponds to TRBD1 (5 bases). The length of the CDR3 is 15 residues. The V gene's germline CDR1 is SGHKS and CDR2 YYEKEE (reference sequence). Trimming took 0 bases from V and 4 from J, leaving 13 bases between them. The CDR3 DNA reads as TGTGCCAGCAGCTTGGAGGTGGGGCGCGCCACTGAAGCTTTCTTT. Amino acids: CASSLEVGRATEAFF.